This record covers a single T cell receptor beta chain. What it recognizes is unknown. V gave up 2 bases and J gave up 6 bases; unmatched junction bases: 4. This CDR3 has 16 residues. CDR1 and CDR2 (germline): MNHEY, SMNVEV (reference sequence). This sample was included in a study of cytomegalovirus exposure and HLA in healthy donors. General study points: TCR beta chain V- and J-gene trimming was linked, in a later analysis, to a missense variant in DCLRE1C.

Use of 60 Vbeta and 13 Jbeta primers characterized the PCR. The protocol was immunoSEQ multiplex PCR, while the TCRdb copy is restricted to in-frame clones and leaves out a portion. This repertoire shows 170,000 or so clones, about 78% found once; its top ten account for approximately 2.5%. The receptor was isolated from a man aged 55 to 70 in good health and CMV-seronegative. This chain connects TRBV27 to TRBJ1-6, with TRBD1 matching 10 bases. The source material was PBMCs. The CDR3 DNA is TGTGCCAGCAGTTTAGACAGGGGGCTTGGTAATTCACCCCTCCACTTT. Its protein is CASSLDRGLGNSPLHF.